Following are 19 T cell receptor beta chains from one sample sequenced in a study of cytomegalovirus exposure and HLA in healthy donors. This PCR relied on a set of 60 Vbeta primers and 13 Jbeta primers. The repertoire was sequenced with immunoSEQ multiplex PCR; TCRdb's copy has only in-frame clones and lacks some. The repertoire has 140,000 to 150,000 clones, 76% of them found once; the top ten carry about 2%. The sequencing sample was made of PBMCs. These receptors originate from a woman between 35 and 50 years old in good health and CMV-seronegative.

The chain couples TRBV28 to TRBJ1-4; 7 bases agree with TRBD1. V lost 4 bases to trimming and J lost 0 bases; unmatched junction nucleotides: 5. Germline V gene sequence: CDR1 MDHEN, CDR2 SYDVKM. This CDR3 is built from 16 residues. The CDR3 is CASSSRDSATNEKLFF. The CDR3 DNA follows: TGTGCCAGCAGTTCTAGGGACAGCGCAACTAATGAAAAACTGTTTTTT.

This clone was seen a single time. The V gene is TRBV4-1, the J gene TRBJ2-5; no firm D call. Between the trimmed V and J ends, which lost 0 bases and 6 bases, there was a span of 17 bases. The CDR3 has 16 residues. The germline CDR1 and CDR2 sequences are MGHRA and YSYEKL. CDR3 nucleotide sequence: TGCGCCAGCAGCCAAGATTCCAGCGCCGTGAGGAAGACCCAGTACTTC. It translates to CASSQDSSAVRKTQYF.

The CDR3 region is CASSYSRGTYEQYF. The CDR3 coding sequence is TGTGCCAGCAGTTACTCCAGGGGGACCTACGAGCAGTACTTC. The V and J genes are TRBV6-5 and TRBJ2-5; the match to TRBD1 covers 7 bases. The tail of the sequence fits TRBJ2-7 better, so the J call may be wrong. CDR3 length equals 14 residues. Germline CDR1 MNHEY, CDR2 SVGAGI.

This clone showed up just a few times. The CDR3 coding sequence is TGTGCCAGCAGCTTTTGGACAGGGGGCTTTAATGAGCAGTTCTTC. It yields the protein CASSFWTGGFNEQFF. The chain joins TRBV7-6 to TRBJ2-1, with 11 bases that match TRBD1. CDR1 and CDR2 from the germline V gene are SGHVS and FNYEAQ. V gave up 3 bases and J gave up 7 bases; unmatched junction bases: 5. This CDR3 region has 15 residues.

This clone was found a few times. The chain has TRBV7-2 and TRBJ1-4; 9 nucleotides align to TRBD1. The CDR3 has 13 residues. Germline CDR1 and CDR2: SGHTA and FQGNSA. V was clipped by 5 bases and J by 5 bases; unmatched bases: 0. The CDR3, as DNA: TGTGCCAGCAGCGGACAGGGGAATGAAAAACTGTTTTTT. It yields the protein CASSGQGNEKLFF.

The DNA for the CDR3 is TGTGCCAGCAGATACCGACAGGGGAGTTCCACAGATACGCAGTATTTT. As protein: CASRYRQGSSTDTQYF. The genes are TRBV6-5 and TRBJ2-3; 8 bases are shared with TRBD1. The V gene's germline CDR1 is MNHEY and CDR2 SVGAGI. The CDR3 is made up of 16 amino acids. V gave up 6 bases and J gave up 2 bases; unmatched junction bases: 10.

This clone showed up just once. The chain joins TRBV7-9 to TRBJ2-5; D possibly corresponds to TRBD1 (6 bases). Germline CDR1 is SEHNR and CDR2 is FQNEAQ (reference sequence). The V and J ends lost 5 bases and 4 bases respectively, with 17 bases between them. This CDR3 is built from 15 residues. Here the CDR3 DNA reads TGTGCCAGCAGCCGTGGGCAGGGGCAGGGAGAGACCCAGTACTTC. Translating gives CASSRGQGQGETQYF.

The chain employs TRBV6-6 and TRBJ1-4; D gene unclear. Between the trimmed V and J ends, which lost 7 bases and 3 bases, there was a span of 18 bases. The V gene's germline CDR1 is MNHNY and CDR2 SVGAGI (reference sequence). This CDR3 is built from 16 residues. CDR3 region: CASKLALEVANEKLFF. CDR3 DNA sequence: TGTGCCAGCAAATTAGCTCTGGAGGTGGCTAATGAAAAACTGTTTTTT.

The CDR3 region is CASSLQTGTGVNTEAFF. The CDR3 coding sequence is TGTGCCAGCAGCCTTCAGACCGGGACAGGGGTAAACACTGAAGCTTTCTTT. V and J are TRBV7-6 and TRBJ1-1, with TRBD1 matching over 10 bases. After removal of 5 bases from V and 2 bases from J, the junction contained 11 bases not matched to a gene. This CDR3 contains 17 residues. The germline gives CDR1 SGHVS, CDR2 FNYEAQ.

The V gene is TRBV5-1, the J gene TRBJ1-2, with 7 bases fitting TRBD1. The junction had 11 bases not matched to a gene; V was cut back by 4 bases and J by 2 bases. Germline V CDR1 and CDR2: SGHRS, YFSETQ. The CDR3 extends over 16 amino acids. The CDR3 loop reads CASSPETGRPNYGYTF. The CDR3 coding sequence is TGCGCCAGCAGCCCGGAGACAGGGAGGCCCAACTATGGCTACACCTTC.

This clone was seen just once. The rearrangement links TRBV6-1 to TRBJ2-1, with TRBD2 matching 8 bases. Germline CDR1 MNHNS, CDR2 SASEGT. CDR3 length equals 16 residues. Trimming removed 4 bases from V and 6 bases from J; junction bases left unmatched: 11. The CDR3, as DNA: TGTGCCAGCAGTGCCGAGACTAGCGTGAGCCTCAATGAGCAGTTCTTC. Translating gives CASSAETSVSLNEQFF.

The V gene is TRBV6-5, the J gene TRBJ2-5; D possibly corresponds to TRBD2 (5 bases). This CDR3 has 14 residues. Trimming took off 0 bases at V and 9 bases at J, with 14 bases between the two ends. The germline V gene encodes CDR1 MNHEY and CDR2 SVGAGI. The CDR3 DNA follows: TGTGCCAGCAGTTACTCGAGGGCAGACCGGGCCCAGTACTTC. This translates into CASSYSRADRAQYF.

The chain couples TRBV5-1 to TRBJ1-2; TRBD1 aligns across 9 bases. The CDR3 sequence is 12 residues long. V dropped 4 bases and J dropped 8; count of bases not matched to a gene: 3. Germline CDR1 SGHRS, CDR2 YFSETQ. The chain's CDR3 is CASSATGGGYTF. The CDR3 region has the DNA TGCGCCAGCAGCGCAACAGGGGGCGGCTACACCTTC.

The chain recombines TRBV4-2 with TRBJ2-1; 8 bases map to TRBD2. This CDR3 is built from 19 residues. V dropped 0 bases and J dropped 0; count of bases not matched to a gene: 10. Germline V gene lookup returns CDR1 LGHNA and CDR2 YNFKEQ. As DNA, the CDR3 is TGTGCCAGCAGCCAAGATTCCGCGGGAGGACTCACCTCCTACAATGAGCAGTTCTTC. Translated: CASSQDSAGGLTSYNEQFF.

The count of this clone is one. This rearrangement joins TRBV11-2 to TRBJ2-7; 9 bases map to TRBD2. With 3 bases clipped from V and 1 base from J, the junction kept 1 base outside the gene matches. Germline V gene sequence: CDR1 SGHAT, CDR2 FQNNGV. This CDR3 region has 14 residues. The CDR3 reads CASSLTSGSYEQYF. The CDR3 nucleotides read TGTGCCAGCAGCTTGACTAGCGGATCCTACGAGCAGTACTTC.

The gene calls are TRBV10-3 and TRBJ1-2; maybe TRBD1 (6 bases). Between the trimmed V and J ends, which lost 3 bases and 4 bases, there was a span of 9 bases. This CDR3 is built from 13 residues. Germline lookup yields CDR1 ENHRY and CDR2 SYGVKD. This CDR3 reads CAISDRTAYGYTF. The CDR3 region has the DNA TGTGCCATCAGTGACCGGACAGCCTATGGCTACACCTTC.

The J gene is TRBJ1-5, the V gene TRBV5-6, with a possible D match to TRBD1 (5 bases). The CDR3 is made up of 13 amino acids. In germline, CDR1 is SGHDT, CDR2 YYEEEE. Deletions cut 1 base from V and 6 bases from J, with 8 bases between. Written as DNA, the CDR3 is TGTGCCAGCAGCTTGTTTCAGGGTCAGCCCCAGCATTTT. It specifies CASSLFQGQPQHF.

The J gene is TRBJ2-7, the V gene TRBV29-1, with TRBD1 matching over 11 bases. Unmatched junction bases numbered 1, after V lost 3 bases and J lost 3 bases. Germline V gene lookup returns CDR1 SQVTM and CDR2 ANQGSEA. The CDR3 loop spans 13 amino acids. This CDR3 reads CSVEGTGGYEQYF. The CDR3 nucleotides read TGCAGCGTTGAGGGGACAGGGGGCTACGAGCAGTACTTC.

This clone was counted once. CDR3 region: CASRGVFESEKLFF. DNA for the CDR3: TGTGCCAGCAGAGGGGTATTTGAGAGTGAAAAACTGTTTTTT. V usage is TRBV27 and J usage is TRBJ1-4; TRBD1 might be the D (5 bases). V was trimmed by 6 bases and J by 7 bases, leaving 15 bases between them. Germline V lookup: CDR1 MNHEY, CDR2 SMNVEV (reference sequence). The CDR3 covers 14 residues.